These 21 T cell receptor beta chains came from one sample sequenced in a study of blood T cell repertoires in COVID-19. Some clones are missing from TCRdb's copy, which holds only in-frame ones; the method was immunoSEQ multiplex PCR. The data show 200,000 to 300,000 clones, 86% seen once. Sequencing input: peripheral blood. These TCRs come from a man aged 35 to 55 who had recovered from COVID-19.

This clone has only one observation. A read error may be the cause here, since a much bigger clone is one base away. This chain connects TRBV4-3 to TRBJ2-2, with D possibly TRBD1 on 6 matching bases. CDR1 and CDR2 (germline): LGHNA, YSLEER. This CDR3 has 16 amino acids. V gave up 4 bases and J gave up 6 bases, with 18 bases separating them. CDR3 in DNA: TGCGCCAGCAGCCCCACCAACAGGGTTAATCCCGGGGAGCTGTTTTTT. Encoded protein: CASSPTNRVNPGELFF.

This clone was seen once. The V call is TRBV10-3, the J call TRBJ1-2, with D possibly matching TRBD1 (6 bases). The CDR3 is made up of 12 amino acids. V was clipped by 7 bases and J by 5 bases, with 11 bases between them. Germline V gene lookup returns CDR1 ENHRY and CDR2 SYGVKD. The CDR3 here is CAINKQGYGYTF. DNA for the CDR3: TGTGCCATCAATAAACAGGGATATGGCTACACCTTC.

This clone was observed once. The genes are TRBV10-3 and TRBJ2-1; the D gene is possibly TRBD2 (5 bases). V lost 2 bases and J lost 4, with 12 bases in between. This CDR3 spans 15 amino acids. Germline loops: CDR1 ENHRY, CDR2 SYGVKD. DNA for the CDR3: TGTGCCATCAGTGAGCTAGCTTCCCTTTACAATGAGCAGTTCTTC. Translation gives CAISELASLYNEQFF.

The chain carries TRBV3-1 (or the pseudogene TRBV3-2) and TRBJ2-1; D perhaps matches TRBD2 (6 bases). Trimming cost V 1 base and J 3 bases, with 13 bases left between them. The germline V gene encodes CDR1 LGHDT and CDR2 YNNKEL (reference sequence). The CDR3 runs 16 residues. The CDR3 reads CASSQAGVRFYNEQFF. The CDR3 DNA reads TGTGCCAGCAGCCAAGCGGGGGTCCGCTTCTACAATGAGCAGTTCTTC.

The J gene is TRBJ1-2, the V gene TRBV3-1 (or the pseudogene TRBV3-2); 10 bases are shared with TRBD1. Germline CDR1 LGHDT, CDR2 YNNKEL (reference sequence). V dropped 4 bases and J dropped 4; count of bases not matched to a gene: 9. The length of the CDR3 is 16 residues. CDR3 nucleotides: TGTGCCAGCAGCCGAGCGGGGACAGGGGCAATCTATGGCTACACCTTC. Translation gives CASSRAGTGAIYGYTF.

The chain combines TRBV28 with TRBJ1-5; D is uncertain. Germline-derived CDR1 and CDR2 are MDHEN and SYDVKM. CDR3 length: 15 residues. The ends were cut back, 4 bases at V and 2 bases at J, with 12 bases in the middle. The CDR3 here is CASSSGRRGNQPQHF. In DNA, the CDR3 is TGTGCCAGCAGTTCGGGCAGGAGGGGCAATCAGCCCCAGCATTTT.

This clone was recorded once. V usage is TRBV4-3 and J usage is TRBJ2-5, with a possible D match to TRBD2 (5 bases). CDR3 size: 15 residues. CDR1 is LGHNA, CDR2 YSLEER, per germline. The germline V and J ends were trimmed by 2 bases and 3 bases, with 13 bases remaining between them. DNA for the CDR3: TGCGCCAGCAGCCAATCACGGGGTCCTAAAGAGACCCAGTACTTC. Amino acids: CASSQSRGPKETQYF.

In nucleotides, the CDR3 is TGTGCCAGCAGTTCGGTGGGGCTAGCGGGGGGCACAGATACGCAGTATTTT. Protein product: CASSSVGLAGGTDTQYF. This chain connects TRBV6-2 or TRBV6-3 to TRBJ2-3, with 10 bases identical to TRBD2. CDR3 size: 17 residues. Germline V CDR1 and CDR2: MNHEY, SVGEGT. J was trimmed by 1 base and V by 4 bases; bases with no gene match: 8.

The CDR3 loop reads CASSLDQQGNYGYTF. CDR3 coding DNA: TGTGCCAGCAGCTTAGACCAACAGGGAAACTATGGCTACACCTTC. The gene calls are TRBV7-8 and TRBJ1-2, with a weak D call TRBD1 (6 bases). V shed 1 base and J shed 2 bases, with 11 bases lying between them. The CDR3 runs 15 residues. The germline V gene encodes CDR1 SGHVS and CDR2 FQNEAQ. The whole variable domain, filled in from reference TRBV7-8 and TRBJ1-2, reads GAGVSQSPRYKVAKRGQDVALRCDPISGHVSLFWYQQALGQGPEFLTYFQNEAQLDKSGLPSDRFFAERPEGSVSTLKIQRTQQEDSAVYLCASSLDQQGNYGYTFGSGTRLTVV.

The V gene is TRBV6-5, the J gene TRBJ1-6; D gene ambiguous. Germline CDR1 reads MNHEY; CDR2 reads SVGAGI. This CDR3 spans 12 amino acids. CDR3 coding DNA: TGTGCGGGGAGGAGGGCTAATTCACCCCTCCACTTT. Amino acid sequence: CAGRRANSPLHF.

This clone was detected once. This chain connects TRBV9 to TRBJ2-6; D is undetermined. Germline V gives CDR1 SGDLS, CDR2 YYNGEE. The CDR3 is made up of 13 amino acids. The V end lost 8 bases, the J end lost 0 bases, and 6 bases lay between the germline ends. The CDR3 sequence is CASKRSGANVLTF. In DNA, the CDR3 is TGTGCCAGTAAGCGCTCTGGGGCCAACGTCCTGACTTTC.

The chain recombines TRBV6-5 with TRBJ2-7; 7 nucleotides agree with TRBD1. With V trimmed by 0 bases and J by 5 bases, 10 bases remained unmatched. The CDR3 extends over 16 amino acids. Germline V gives CDR1 MNHEY, CDR2 SVGAGI. CDR3 nucleotide sequence: TGTGCCAGCAGTTACTCGACGGTACAGGGGCTGGACGAGCAGTACTTC. Translated, it gives CASSYSTVQGLDEQYF.

The chain has TRBV9 and TRBJ2-7; 10 bases match TRBD2. Per germline, CDR1 SGDLS and CDR2 YYNGEE. The junction had 7 bases not matched to a gene; V was cut back by 0 bases and J by 7 bases. The CDR3 is 15 amino acids. The CDR3: CASSVAGLAGDEQYF. As DNA, the CDR3 is TGTGCCAGCAGCGTAGCAGGCCTAGCGGGAGATGAGCAGTACTTC.

This chain uses TRBV5-1 with TRBJ2-7; D gene ambiguous. This CDR3 region has 12 residues. Germline-derived CDR1 and CDR2 are SGHRS and YFSETQ. V lost 3 bases to trimming and J lost 5 bases, with 9 bases between them. This CDR3 is CASSSPGDEQYF. The CDR3 nucleotides are TGCGCCAGCAGCTCGCCAGGCGACGAGCAGTACTTC. Full variable domain (rest looked up from reference TRBV5-1 and TRBJ2-7): KAGVTQTPRYLIKTRGQQVTLSCSPISGHRSVSWYQQTPGQGLQFLFEYFSETQRNKGNFPGRFSGRQFSNSRSEMNVSTLELGDSALYLCASSSPGDEQYFGPGTRLTVT.

In regard to this clone: Other DNA sequences in the sample encode the same CDR3. This chain links TRBV7-6 with TRBJ2-3; the D gene is possibly TRBD2 (6 bases). Germline V gene lookup returns CDR1 SGHVS and CDR2 FNYEAQ. This CDR3 is 14 amino acids long. Trimming left V 5 bases short and J 0 bases short, with 9 bases between. The CDR3 loop reads CASSLGTSTDTQYF. The DNA of the CDR3 is TGTGCCAGCAGCCTAGGGACTAGCACAGATACGCAGTATTTT. Full variable domain (remainder filled in from reference TRBV7-6 and TRBJ2-3): GAGVSQSPRYKVTKRGQDVALRCDPISGHVSLYWYRQALGQGPEFLTYFNYEAQQDKSGLPNDRFSAERPEGSISTLTIQRTEQRDSAMYRCASSLGTSTDTQYFGPGTRLTVL.

The chain has TRBV6-2 or TRBV6-3 and TRBJ2-3, with TRBD2 as a possible D gene (5 bases). This CDR3 is built from 14 residues. Trimming left V 6 bases short and J 5 bases short, with 15 bases between. Germline V CDR1 and CDR2: MNHEY, SVGEGT. The CDR3 spells CASSQGLNGDTQYF. The CDR3 region has the DNA TGTGCCAGCAGCCAAGGACTGAACGGAGATACGCAGTATTTT.

The V call is TRBV4-1, the J call TRBJ2-5; D possibly corresponds to TRBD2 (6 bases). The CDR3 is 17 residues long. Germline V lookup: CDR1 MGHRA, CDR2 YSYEKL. The germline V and J ends were trimmed by 3 bases and 2 bases, with 19 bases remaining between them. CDR3 sequence reads: CASSQSGSGLLQETQYF. The CDR3, as DNA: TGCGCCAGCAGCCAGTCCGGGAGCGGGCTACTTCAAGAGACCCAGTACTTC.

This sequence joins TRBV10-3 and TRBJ1-2, with 10 bases matching TRBD1. The CDR3 consists of 15 residues. Germline loops: CDR1 ENHRY, CDR2 SYGVKD. The ends lost 1 base at V and 6 bases at J; junction bases unmatched: 5. The CDR3 here is CAISEWTGGLNGYTF. Written as DNA, the CDR3 is TGTGCCATCAGTGAGTGGACAGGGGGTTTAAATGGCTACACCTTC.

The J gene is TRBJ1-2, the V gene TRBV19, with 7 bases lining up with TRBD1. Germline loops: CDR1 LNHDA, CDR2 SQIVND (reference sequence). J was trimmed by 6 bases and V by 5 bases; bases with no gene match: 12. The CDR3 contains 15 residues. CDR3 sequence (DNA): TGTGCCAGTAGTCCGCTAAACAGGGGACCGGATGGCTACACCTTC. This sequence encodes CASSPLNRGPDGYTF.

The J gene is TRBJ2-2, the V gene TRBV2; 8 bases match TRBD2. The CDR3 is 16 residues long. With V trimmed by 6 bases and J by 3 bases, 9 bases remained unmatched. Germline-derived CDR1 and CDR2 are SNHLY and FYNNEI. The CDR3 spells CASRDRRGAYTGELFF. CDR3 DNA: TGTGCCAGCAGGGATAGGCGGGGGGCTTACACCGGGGAGCTGTTTTTT.

The DNA for the CDR3 is TGTGCCAGCAGTTACATGGCTTTACCCGCCAACGAGCAGTACTTC. Amino acids: CASSYMALPANEQYF. The chain employs TRBV6-5 and TRBJ2-7; D is unresolved. V dropped 2 bases and J dropped 5 bases, with 16 bases sitting between them. Germline CDR1 and CDR2: MNHEY and SVGAGI. This CDR3 contains 15 residues.